The text below deals with one T cell receptor (beta chain). Antigen specificity is unknown. This CDR3 region has 13 residues. The germline gives CDR1 SGHTS, CDR2 YDEGEE. Deletions cut 1 base from V and 7 bases from J, with 11 bases between. Profiled with immunoSEQ multiplex PCR; TCRdb holds only in-frame clones, not every one. The table lists fewer than 150,000 clones, approximately 90% of them singletons. The data belong to a study of T cell responses to AZD1222 COVID-19 vaccine. Whole-study findings and limits: Baseline serostatus was positive in only a handful of AZD1222 recipients. A reported finding is that nearly half of spike-specific TCRs target unmutated variant regions.

The TCR comes from an adult who received the AZD1222 COVID-19 vaccine. The chain uses TRBV5-8 and TRBJ1-2, with D hard to call. Sample: peripheral blood, taken 28 days after the second AZD1222 dose. The CDR3 nucleotides are TGTGCCAGCAGCTTGATTTTATATAGTGGCTACACCTTC. Amino acids: CASSLILYSGYTF. Based on the CDR3 plus reference TRBV5-8 and TRBJ1-2, the full variable domain is EAGVTQSPTHLIKTRGQQATLRCSPISGHTSVYWYQQALGLGLQFLLWYDEGEERNRGNFPPRFSGRQFPNYSSELNVNALELEDSALYLCASSLILYSGYTFGSGTRLTVV.